The 4 T cell receptor beta chains listed next were all sequenced from one sample in a study of regulatory T cells in long-lasting Graves disease. The time point was: persistent/refractory GD, antithyroid drugs over 5 years with positive TRAb. Extracted PBMC RNA gave rise to the TCR library. The authors built TCR beta libraries using iRepertoire HTBI primers and Arm-PCR of CDR3 regions. TCRdb re-derived calls from the multiplex PCR reads in MiXCR, one entry per CDR3 protein. The sample includes about 430,000 distinct CDR3 sequences, roughly 23% of them seen just once. The specimen was peripheral blood mononuclear cells (PBMCs), collected when the disease was refractory, from a patient treated with antithyroid drugs. All receptors derive from a female donor with Graves disease.

The chain is built from TRBV5-1 and TRBJ2-7, with TRBD2 matching 10 bases. Looked up from germline, CDR1 is SGHRS and CDR2 is YFSETQ. There are 15 residues in the CDR3. V lost 2 bases and J lost 6; bases outside the gene matches: 8. The CDR3 region has the DNA TGCGCCAGCAGCTTATCTAGCGGGAGTTCTCTCGAGCAGTACTTC. It is translated as CASSLSSGSSLEQYF.

This clonotype was found many times. The chain has TRBV24-1 and TRBJ1-3; D remains unclear. The length of the CDR3 is 15 residues. Germline assignment: CDR1 KGHDR and CDR2 SFDVKD. Trimming stripped 4 bases from V and 1 base from J, with 10 bases between. The CDR3 loop is CATSDTQISGNTIYF. CDR3 DNA sequence: TGTGCCACCAGTGACACACAGATATCTGGAAACACCATATATTTT.

The V gene is TRBV19, the J gene TRBJ2-2; D is possibly TRBD1 or TRBD2 (5 bases each). CDR1 is LNHDA and CDR2 is SQIVND in the germline V gene (reference sequence). The CDR3 covers 15 residues. Trimming took 8 bases from V and 0 from J, leaving 13 bases between them. The DNA for the CDR3 is TGTGCCAGTCGGGGCGGACAAACGAACACCGGGGAGCTGTTTTTT. Translation: CASRGGQTNTGELFF.

This clonotype was counted ten times or more. The chain recombines TRBV6-2 or TRBV6-3 with TRBJ2-7; tentative D call: TRBD2 (5 bases). Germline V gene data show CDR1 as MNHEY and CDR2 as SVGEGT. V was clipped by 8 bases and J by 2 bases, with 16 bases between them. The CDR3 covers 14 residues. The CDR3, as DNA: TGTGCCAGCGTCTCAGCGGAAGCCACCTACGAGCAGTACTTC. Residues: CASVSAEATYEQYF.